Listed below are T cell receptor beta chains from one sample, sequenced in a study of blood T cell repertoires in COVID-19. Profiling relied on immunoSEQ multiplex PCR, and the TCRdb table lists in-frame clones only, not all of them. The sample has 200,000 to 250,000 clones, 70% to 85% seen once. Input material: PBMCs or T cells enriched from blood (not recorded which). Every receptor here comes from a man aged 55 to 70 who had recovered from COVID-19. Both conserved end residues are part of each CDR3.

v_gene | CDR3aa
TRBV11-3 | CASSLGLGGVTEAFF
TRBV7-8 | CASSLVLARGQPQHF
TRBV6-5 | CASSITRTGVTEAFF
TRBV7-8 | CASSFGVRDLNTEAFF
TRBV5-1 | CASSLVVGLNYGYTF
TRBV2 | CASSEWRSNYEQYF
TRBV4-2 | CASSQDTGNTEAFF
TRBV18 | CASSPRNVGQGTEAFF
TRBV4-2 | CASSQVQGANGYTF
TRBV24-1 | CATSDRTSMYNEQFF
TRBV10-3 | CAISEGDTKETQYF
TRBV24-1 | CATSIGAGYGYTF